This TCR beta chain was found in a study of regulatory T cells in long-lasting Graves disease. General observations from the study: Researchers reported studying only peripheral blood, not thyroid tissue.

CDR3-region Arm-PCR and iRepertoire HTBI primers produced the TCR beta libraries. TCRdb reprocessed the multiplex PCR reads with MiXCR, giving one entry per CDR3 protein. The table shows hundreds of thousands of distinct CDR3 sequences, with approximately 13% occurring only once. This clonotype has ten or more counts. As yet, its antigen is unknown. The time point denotes: newly diagnosed GD, antithyroid drugs for less than 3 months. Extracted PBMC RNA gave rise to the TCR library. V trimming: 4 bases; J trimming: 4 bases; junction bases outside the gene matches: 2. This CDR3 contains 15 residues. Germline V gives CDR1 KGHSH, CDR2 LQKENI. These data also featured in a second study, about T cells in Graves' hyperthyroidism and ophthalmopathy.

This material consisted of peripheral blood mononuclear cells (PBMCs), taken at new diagnosis, from a patient treated with antithyroid drugs. This TCR was recovered from a man aged 25-45 years with Graves disease. The chain couples TRBV18 to TRBJ2-3, with 13 bases identical to TRBD2. The CDR3 DNA follows: TGTGCCAGCTCACTGGGACTAGCGGGATCAGATACGCAGTATTTT. This sequence encodes CASSLGLAGSDTQYF.